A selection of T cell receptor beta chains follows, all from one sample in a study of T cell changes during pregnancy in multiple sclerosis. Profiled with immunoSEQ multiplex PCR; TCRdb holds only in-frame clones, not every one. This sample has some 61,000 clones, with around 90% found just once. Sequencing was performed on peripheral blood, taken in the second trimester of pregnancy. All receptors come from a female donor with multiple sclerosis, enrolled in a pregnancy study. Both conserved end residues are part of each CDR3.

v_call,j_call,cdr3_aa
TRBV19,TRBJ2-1,CAISGTGGLSEQFF
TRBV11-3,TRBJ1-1,CASSSSGQLNTEAFF
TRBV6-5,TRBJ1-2,CASNPGNGRDTF
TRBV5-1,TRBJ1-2,CASSLEVWGLNYGYTF
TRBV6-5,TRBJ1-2,CASSPDRNYGYTF
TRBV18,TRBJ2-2,CASSPPNRGGTGELFF
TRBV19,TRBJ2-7,CASSIGLAGTYEQYF
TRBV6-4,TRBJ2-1,CASSEDRFVDEQFF
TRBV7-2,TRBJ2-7,CASTTGTGAVGQYF
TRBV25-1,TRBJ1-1,CASSEYQGGYTEAFF
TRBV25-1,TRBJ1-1,CASQFRNTEAFF
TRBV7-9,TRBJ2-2,CASSLAGQGAGELFF
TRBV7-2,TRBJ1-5,CASSPRIGGINSNQPQHF
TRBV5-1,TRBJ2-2,CASSSDRTYTGELFF
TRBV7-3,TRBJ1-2,CASSPTGGLGYTF
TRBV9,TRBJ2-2,CASSLTSGLNTGELFF
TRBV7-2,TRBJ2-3,CASSSKGDTQYF
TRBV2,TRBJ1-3,CASSRVTGSRNTIYF
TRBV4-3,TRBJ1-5,CASSQDRGSNQPQHF
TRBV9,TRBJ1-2,CASSVDDRGYGYTF
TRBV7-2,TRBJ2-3,CASSLDLSGNTDTQYF
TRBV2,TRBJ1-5,CASSPDRAHNQPQHF
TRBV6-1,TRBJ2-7,CASSYSEVEQYF
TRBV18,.,CASSPERDKAYEQYF
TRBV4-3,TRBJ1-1,CASSQDFGLNTEAFF
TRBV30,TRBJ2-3,CAWSGGTIADTQYF
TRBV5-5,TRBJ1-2,CASSQTDRGRYGYTF
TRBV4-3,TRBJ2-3,CASSQDRQATTTDTQYF
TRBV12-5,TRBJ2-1,CASGLVHGDSYNEQFF
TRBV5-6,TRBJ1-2,CASSLPRGGYTF
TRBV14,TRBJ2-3,CASSQAQGQGGGADTQYF
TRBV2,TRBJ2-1,CASSEGGGRRVSNEQFF
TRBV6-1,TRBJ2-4,CASSEVGGALRNIQYF
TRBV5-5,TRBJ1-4,CASSLIELSNEKLFF
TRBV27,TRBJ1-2,CASSVQGQYGYTF
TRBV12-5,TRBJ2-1,CASGLEGRTGSYNEQFF
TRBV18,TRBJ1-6,CASSPLDRDDSPLHF
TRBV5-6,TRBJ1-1,CASRRTGSTEAFF
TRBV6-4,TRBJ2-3,CASRGTGTDTQYF
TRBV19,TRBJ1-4,CASKSERQNEKLFF
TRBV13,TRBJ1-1,CASSRSRETEAFF
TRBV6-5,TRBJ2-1,CASSYSRLAGEQFF
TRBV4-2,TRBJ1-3,CASSHGESGNTIYF
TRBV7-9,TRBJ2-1,CASSLPPTGKGSSYNEQFF
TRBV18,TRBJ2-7,CASSPPFGPGGEQYF
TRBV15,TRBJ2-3,CATSRRGGHSDTQYF
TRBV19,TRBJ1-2,CASSPRDSHRTNYGYTF
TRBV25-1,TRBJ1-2,CASSWQAGRGYTF
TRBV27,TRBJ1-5,CASSRNKPQGNQPQHF
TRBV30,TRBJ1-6,CAWAGGDSPLHF
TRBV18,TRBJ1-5,CASSMRDSRDNQPQHF
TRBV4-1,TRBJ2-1,CASSLRGGGEYNEQFF
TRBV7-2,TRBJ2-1,CASSLARGGLVNEQFF
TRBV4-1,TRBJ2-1,CASSQDERRDEQFF
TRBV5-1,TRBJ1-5,CASSPEPGDSNQPQHF
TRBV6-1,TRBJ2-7,CASRGGGPEQYF
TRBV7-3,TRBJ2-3,CASSATGSTDTQYF
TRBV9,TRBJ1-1,CASSVVSRGHTEAFF
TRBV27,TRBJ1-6,CASSLRGIWNSPLHF